This T cell receptor beta chain was found in a study of radiotherapy plus CTLA-4 blockade in lung cancer. Turning to the study itself: Objective responses were seen in around 17% of patients, disease control in about 33%.

In the case of this clone: Its target is not known.

The CDR3 runs 13 residues. V was shortened by 2 bases and J by 1 base, with 6 bases between the two germline ends. CDR1 is SGHRS, CDR2 YFSETQ, per germline. Study-level results: How blood T cell clones changed early, along with interferon-beta, reportedly forecast response best. TCR clones originating in tumors grew in number in blood after radiotherapy plus ipilimumab.

The assay was immunoSEQ multiplex PCR, and TCRdb's table has in-frame clones only and misses some. The table lists some 64,000 clones, 60% to 85% of them singletons. Sequenced here: peripheral blood, sampled from a patient treated with radiotherapy plus ipilimumab. This TCR was recovered from a human donor with non-small cell lung cancer who had a complete response to radiotherapy plus ipilimumab. The rearrangement links TRBV5-1 to TRBJ2-5; D is ambiguous. This CDR3 reads CASSFLTQETQYF. CDR3 sequence (DNA): TGCGCCAGCAGCTTTTTGACCCAAGAGACCCAGTACTTC.